This T cell receptor beta chain was profiled in a study of tumor-infiltrating lymphocytes in localized non-small cell lung cancer. CDR3 length: 11 amino acids. V dropped 5 bases and J dropped 4 bases, with 7 bases sitting between them. The germline gives CDR1 SGHRS, CDR2 YFSETQ. Assay: immunoSEQ multiplex PCR; the TCRdb copy retains only in-frame clones and omits some. The repertoire has about 14,000 clones, approximately 74% of them found once; the top ten carry about 13%. Source material: uninvolved lung tissue not adjacent to the tumor. The clonotype comes from a human donor with non-small cell lung cancer. This chain joins TRBV5-1 and TRBJ2-7; the D is unclear. CDR3 nucleotide sequence: TGCGCCAGCAGGGACGGTTACGAGCAGTACTTC. The encoded protein is CASRDGYEQYF.